This TCR beta chain was obtained from a study of cytotoxic CD8 clonotypes in ibrutinib-treated CLL. Extraction of approximately 2 micrograms of genomic DNA from cryopreserved PBMCs supplied material for TCR beta libraries. This clone was detected many times. The CDR3 runs to 17 residues. Per the germline V gene, CDR1 is LNHDA and CDR2 is SQIVND (reference sequence). With V trimmed by 3 bases and J by 2 bases, 5 bases remained unmatched. The protocol was immunoSEQ multiplex PCR, while the TCRdb copy is restricted to in-frame clones and leaves out a portion. The sample lists just under 70,000 clones, around 65% occurring once.

This TCR was sampled from a human donor with chronic lymphocytic leukemia. Sequences were derived from PBMCs, sampled after 12 months of ibrutinib treatment. The chain recombines TRBV19 with TRBJ2-2, with TRBD2 identical over 11 bases. CDR3 sequence: CASSMPSGGFNTGELFF. The CDR3 DNA reads as TGTGCCAGTAGTATGCCTAGCGGGGGGTTTAACACCGGGGAGCTGTTTTTT.